A single sample is the source of the 19 T cell receptor beta chains below, sequenced in a study of cytomegalovirus exposure and HLA in healthy donors. PCR primers comprised 60 Vbeta and 13 Jbeta primers. This table comes from immunoSEQ multiplex PCR, and its TCRdb copy is limited to in-frame clones, with some not included. The sample yields roughly 200,000 clones, around 80% seen once. The specimen was PBMCs. These receptors were obtained from a woman aged 60-75 years in good health and CMV-seropositive.

The J gene is TRBJ1-3, the V gene TRBV7-2; the D is unclear. Deletions cut 1 base from V and 2 bases from J, with 6 bases between. Germline V lookup: CDR1 SGHTA, CDR2 FQGNSA. This CDR3 is 14 amino acids long. DNA for the CDR3: TGTGCCAGCAGCTTAGGGGAGGCTGGAAACACCATATATTTT. Protein: CASSLGEAGNTIYF. The complete variable domain, with remaining parts taken from reference TRBV7-2 and TRBJ1-3, reads GAGVSQSPSNKVTEKGKDVELRCDPISGHTALYWYRQSLGQGLEFLIYFQGNSAPDKSGLPSDRFSAERTGGSVSTLTIQRTQQEDSAVYLCASSLGEAGNTIYFGEGSWLTVV.

This clone has only a few counts. Additional DNA sequences in this sample encode the identical CDR3. This rearrangement joins TRBV28 to TRBJ1-2; 7 nucleotides match TRBD1. The germline gives CDR1 MDHEN, CDR2 SYDVKM. The CDR3 runs 13 residues. V shed 5 bases and J 4 bases; nucleotides not matched to a gene: 4. In DNA form, the CDR3 reads TGTGCCAGCAGTCTGACAGGGAGCTATGGCTACACCTTC. Amino acid sequence: CASSLTGSYGYTF.

The V gene is TRBV7-2, the J gene TRBJ2-2; 12 nucleotides align to TRBD2. The CDR3 runs to 19 residues. The germline gives CDR1 SGHTA, CDR2 FQGNSA. V shed 4 bases and J 1 base; nucleotides not matched to a gene: 10. The CDR3 nucleotides are TGTGCCAGCAGCTCCGGACTAGCGGGGCAAAGCGTGAACACCGGGGAGCTGTTTTTT. This encodes CASSSGLAGQSVNTGELFF.

This rearrangement joins TRBV7-2 to TRBJ2-2; D not resolved. Germline values: CDR1 SGHTA, CDR2 FQGNSA. V lost 8 bases and J 3 bases, leaving 13 bases between the germline ends. This CDR3 has 14 amino acids. The CDR3 nucleotides read TGTGCCAGCCGCGTCCCCCTTCACACCGGGGAGCTGTTTTTT. Protein: CASRVPLHTGELFF.

This clone was counted once. The chain has TRBV25-1 and TRBJ1-2, with TRBD1 matching 10 bases. The CDR3 is made up of 18 amino acids. Germline loops: CDR1 MGHDK, CDR2 SYGVNS. V was pared by 4 bases and J by 5 bases, with 16 bases of the junction left unmatched. The CDR3, as DNA: TGTGCCAGCAGTGGCTGGGGACAGGGGAAACAGGACCCGTATGGCTACACCTTC. Its protein product is CASSGWGQGKQDPYGYTF.

The V and J genes are TRBV5-6 and TRBJ2-7, with 8 nucleotides matching TRBD1. The CDR3 is 16 amino acids. From germline, CDR1 is SGHDT and CDR2 YYEEEE. After removal of 4 bases from V and 6 bases from J, the junction contained 15 bases not matched to a gene. The CDR3 region is CASSPPGGGGATEQYF. The CDR3 DNA follows: TGTGCCAGCAGCCCGCCAGGGGGCGGAGGGGCTACCGAGCAGTACTTC.

Here the CDR3 reads CASSVRDEQFF. The CDR3 nucleotides read TGTGCCAGCAGTGTCCGGGATGAGCAGTTCTTC. The chain employs TRBV2 and TRBJ2-1; D not certain. The CDR3 contains 11 residues. The ends were cut back, 4 bases at V and 8 bases at J, with 6 bases in the middle. Germline assignment: CDR1 SNHLY and CDR2 FYNNEI.

The V call is TRBV28, the J call TRBJ2-5; TRBD2 aligns across 12 bases. The end of the DNA is better explained by TRBJ2-7, so the J call may be wrong. This CDR3 spans 16 amino acids. Germline V gene sequence: CDR1 MDHEN, CDR2 SYDVKM. CDR3: CASSPSSGRAVNEQYF. In nucleotides, the CDR3 is TGTGCCAGCAGTCCCTCTAGCGGGAGGGCCGTCAACGAGCAGTACTTC.

The CDR3 coding sequence is TGTGCCAGCAGTTTATCGGGAAAGACAGTAGCCAAAAACATTCAGTACTTC. Protein product: CASSLSGKTVAKNIQYF. The chain has TRBV27 and TRBJ2-4; weak D call: TRBD1 (5 bases). V was shortened by 0 bases and J by 0 bases, with 12 bases between the two germline ends. CDR1 and CDR2 from the germline V gene are MNHEY and SMNVEV (reference sequence). The CDR3 runs to 17 residues.

V usage is TRBV11-3 and J usage is TRBJ2-5; D is unclear. Per the germline V gene, CDR1 is SGHNT and CDR2 is YENEEA. With 7 bases removed from V and 5 bases from J, the gap between germline ends came to 17 bases. The CDR3 is 14 residues long. The CDR3 spells CASTPPRPPETQYF. CDR3 coding DNA: TGTGCCAGCACCCCCCCTAGGCCTCCGGAGACCCAGTACTTC.

V and J are TRBV7-9 and TRBJ1-2; 9 bases are shared with TRBD1. Germline trimming cut 5 bases from V and 7 bases from J; bases unmatched to any gene: 5. The germline CDR1 and CDR2 sequences are SEHNR and FQNEAQ (reference sequence). The CDR3 spans 13 residues. The DNA of the CDR3 is TGTGCCAGCAGCCCAGGGACAGGGCCTGGCTACACCTTC. Its translation: CASSPGTGPGYTF.

The genes are TRBV2 and TRBJ2-5; D is possibly TRBD2 (6 bases). The ends were cut back, 4 bases at V and 5 bases at J, with 14 bases in the middle. Germline CDR1 and CDR2: SNHLY and FYNNEI. The CDR3 contains 14 residues. CDR3 bases: TGTGCCAGCAGTGGGCGGCTAGCGTCGGAGACCCAGTACTTC. This gives the protein CASSGRLASETQYF.

V and J are TRBV7-2 and TRBJ1-1, with TRBD1 as a possible D gene (5 bases). CDR3 size: 12 residues. Trimming took 5 bases from V and 5 from J, leaving 9 bases between them. CDR1 and CDR2 (germline): SGHTA, FQGNSA. The CDR3 DNA reads as TGTGCCAGCAGCCCTGGGGGGACTGAAGCTTTCTTT. It specifies CASSPGGTEAFF.

V gene TRBV2 combines with J gene TRBJ2-7; unclear D gene. Germline V gene sequence: CDR1 SNHLY, CDR2 FYNNEI. CDR3 size: 13 residues. V was pared by 5 bases and J by 0 bases, with 8 bases between. The CDR3 here is CASSFRDSYEQYF. The CDR3, as DNA: TGTGCCAGCAGTTTTAGAGACTCCTACGAGCAGTACTTC.

The chain employs TRBV12-2 and TRBJ2-7; TRBD1 is the table's D call, not checked against the DNA. TRBV12-2 has pseudogene status. This CDR3 spans 18 amino acids. The CDR3 region has the DNA TGTGCAAGTCGCTTAGGTTGGCCCCCGGGACAGATCTCCTACGAGCAGTACTTC. It is translated as CASRLGWPPGQISYEQYF.

The chain combines TRBV5-3 with TRBJ2-7; unclear D gene. TRBV5-3 is reported as an ORF; its role is uncertain. Trimming took off 0 bases at V and 5 bases at J, with 3 bases between the two ends. There are 11 residues in the CDR3. The CDR3 region is CARSLGDEQYF. CDR3 nucleotide sequence: TGTGCCAGAAGCTTGGGAGACGAGCAGTACTTC.

The chain combines TRBV6-1 with TRBJ1-3; D is uncertain. The CDR3 consists of 15 residues. Germline V gene lookup returns CDR1 MNHNS and CDR2 SASEGT. The ends were cut back, 1 base at V and 1 base at J, with 8 bases in the middle. The CDR3 is CASSEGPGSGNTIYF. In nucleotides, the CDR3 is TGTGCCAGCAGTGAAGGGCCCGGGTCTGGAAACACCATATATTTT.

The CDR3 DNA follows: TGTGCCAGCAGTTTATCCCCGGGGGGAGGGCTTCAGCCCCAGCATTTT. As protein: CASSLSPGGGLQPQHF. The chain employs TRBV28 and TRBJ1-5; perhaps TRBD1 as D (5 bases). Germline V CDR1 and CDR2: MDHEN, SYDVKM. V lost 1 base and J lost 6, with 16 bases in between. The CDR3 runs 16 residues. Variable domain in full (rest from reference TRBV28 and TRBJ1-5): DVKVTQSSRYLVKRTGEKVFLECVQDMDHENMFWYRQDPGLGLRLIYFSYDVKMKEKGDIPEGYSVSREKKERFSLILESASTNQTSMYLCASSLSPGGGLQPQHFGDGTRLSIL.

A single count supports this clone. The chain recombines TRBV28 with TRBJ2-7; 12 positions match TRBD2. V was pared by 1 base and J by 5 bases, with 6 bases of the junction left unmatched. Germline CDR1 is MDHEN and CDR2 is SYDVKM. The CDR3 length is 16 residues. DNA of the CDR3: TGTGCCAGCAGTTTATTACCGGGACTAGCGGGCCACGAGCAGTACTTC. It encodes CASSLLPGLAGHEQYF.